Presented here are 12 T cell receptor beta chains from one specimen sequenced in a study of monozygotic twins with inflammatory bowel disease. No DNA is given; TCRdb re-called the 5' RACE reads and lists each CDR3 protein once. The ten top clones account for about 2.5%, within a sample of a few hundred thousand distinct CDR3 sequences. The source material was blood. The origin of the receptors is a human donor with ulcerative colitis or Crohn's disease, or a healthy co-twin of an affected twin (not recorded which).

This CDR3 reads CASSYGTGWSGELFF. This rearrangement joins TRBV12-3 or TRBV12-4 to TRBJ2-2; TCRdb's D call of TRBD1 is untestable without DNA. The CDR3 is made up of 15 amino acids.

This sequence joins TRBV6-2 or TRBV6-3 and TRBJ2-7; TCRdb names TRBD1, which stays unverified in the absence of DNA. Germline V gene data show CDR1 as MNHEY and CDR2 as SVGEGT. The CDR3 runs 12 residues. The CDR3 here is CASNQGSYEQYF.

The chain is built from TRBV3-1 and TRBJ2-5; the TCRdb call, TRBD1, lacks DNA for checking. This CDR3 is 14 amino acids long. Germline values: CDR1 LGHDT, CDR2 YNNKEL (reference sequence). CDR3 sequence reads: CASSQRTGQETQYF.

The CDR3 sequence: CSVGGTGGYEQYF. The rearrangement uses TRBV29-1 and TRBJ2-7; no DNA is available, so the TRBD1 call from TCRdb remains unchecked. The germline V gene encodes CDR1 SQVTM and CDR2 ANQGSEA. This CDR3 has 13 amino acids.

The chain joins TRBV7-9 to TRBJ2-3; checking the TCRdb D call of TRBD2 is not possible without DNA. Germline-derived CDR1 and CDR2 are SEHNR and FQNEAQ (reference sequence). The CDR3 loop spans 15 amino acids. The CDR3 loop is CASSVSGGGTDTQYF.

The rearrangement links TRBV27 to TRBJ2-2; TCRdb reports TRBD1, a call that lacks DNA to check it against. CDR3 size: 16 residues. Germline CDR1 reads MNHEY; CDR2 reads SMNVEV (reference sequence). The CDR3 protein is CASSLNPGGRSGELFF.

The rearrangement links TRBV7-9 to TRBJ2-4; TCRdb gives TRBD2 as the D gene, but with no DNA this cannot be confirmed. The CDR3 length is 17 residues. Germline lookup yields CDR1 SEHNR and CDR2 FQNEAQ (reference sequence). Here the CDR3 reads CASSNGLAGVPPNIQYF.

V usage is TRBV29-1 and J usage is TRBJ2-7. The CDR3 is 11 residues long. Germline V CDR1 and CDR2: SQVTM, ANQGSEA. The CDR3 here is CSVRGSYEQYF.

This chain connects TRBV29-1 to TRBJ2-5. The CDR3 covers 13 residues. The germline gives CDR1 SQVTM, CDR2 ANQGSEA. The chain's CDR3 is CSVARLGIETQYF.

V gene TRBV12-3 or TRBV12-4 combines with J gene TRBJ1-2; TCRdb returns TRBD1, unconfirmable since there is no DNA. The CDR3 is 14 residues long. CDR3 sequence: CASTPGQGEYGYTF.

The chain couples TRBV5-1 to TRBJ2-5; the TCRdb call, TRBD1, lacks DNA for checking. There are 13 residues in the CDR3. Germline CDR1 reads SGHRS; CDR2 reads YFSETQ. The CDR3 protein is CASSRQVAKTQYF.

This chain joins TRBV5-4 and TRBJ2-3; absent DNA, TCRdb's TRBD2 call cannot be checked. CDR1 and CDR2 from the germline V gene are SGHNT and YYREEE (reference sequence). CDR3 length equals 17 residues. The CDR3 loop reads CASSLASSGGSTDTQYF.